A single sample is the source of the 7 T cell receptor beta chains below, sequenced in a study of blood T cells in healthy people across ages. With a J-beta primer mix and a sample-barcoded 5' primer, a second PCR ran about 7 to 12 cycles. From the 5' RACE reads, TCRdb called clonotypes with MiXCR, one entry per CDR3 protein. In the table there are 600,000 to 850,000 distinct CDR3 sequences, 25% of which are singletons. This sample also belongs to another study, concerning T cells of mothers and their children.

The source material was blood. These receptors all come from a boy younger than 18 in good health.

This clonotype was seen only a few times. The genes are TRBV7-2 and TRBJ1-2; D unresolved. The CDR3 totals 15 residues. Germline CDR1 is SGHTA and CDR2 is FQGNSA. V lost 1 base to trimming and J lost 2 bases, with 11 bases between them. The chain's CDR3 is CASSLGPPANYGYTF. The CDR3 DNA reads as TGTGCCAGCAGCTTAGGTCCGCCAGCGAACTATGGCTACACCTTC.

The gene calls are TRBV27 and TRBJ2-7; D is undetermined. CDR1 and CDR2 (germline): MNHEY, SMNVEV (reference sequence). Trimming took 8 bases from V and 3 from J, leaving 17 bases between them. CDR3 length: 14 residues. This CDR3 reads CASSEAFGVYEQYF. CDR3 nucleotide sequence: TGTGCCAGCTCGGAAGCTTTTGGGGTCTACGAGCAGTACTTC.

This clonotype was seen a handful of times. The rearrangement links TRBV29-1 to TRBJ2-1, with 7 nucleotides matching TRBD1. J was trimmed by 4 bases and V by 8 bases; bases with no gene match: 11. The CDR3 is 14 residues long. Germline-derived CDR1 and CDR2 are SQVTM and ANQGSEA. The CDR3 spells CSIRQGSIYNEQFF. In DNA, the CDR3 is TGCAGCATCCGACAGGGATCAATATACAATGAGCAGTTCTTC.

A few counts support this clonotype. The chain recombines TRBV5-1 with TRBJ2-5; D uncertain. V was cut by 0 bases and J by 0 bases, with 9 bases left in between. The CDR3 is 15 amino acids. Per germline, CDR1 SGHRS and CDR2 YFSETQ. In DNA form, the CDR3 reads TGCGCCAGCAGCTTGGTCAGCCGGAACCAAGAGACCCAGTACTTC. Translated: CASSLVSRNQETQYF.

At least ten counts were recorded for this clonotype. The chain employs TRBV5-6 and TRBJ2-1, with D hard to call. This CDR3 is 12 amino acids long. The germline V gene encodes CDR1 SGHDT and CDR2 YYEEEE. Trimming cost V 1 base and J 7 bases, with 6 bases left between them. CDR3 sequence reads: CASSLFQNEQFF. CDR3 coding DNA: TGTGCCAGCAGCTTGTTTCAGAATGAGCAGTTCTTC. The full variable domain, rest sourced from reference TRBV5-6 and TRBJ2-1, is DAGVTQSPTHLIKTRGQQVTLRCSPKSGHDTVSWYQQALGQGPQFIFQYYEEEERQRGNFPDRFSGHQFPNYSSELNVNALLLGDSALYLCASSLFQNEQFFGPGTRLTVL.

J is TRBJ1-1 and V is TRBV3-1, with D possibly being TRBD1 (6 bases). Looked up from germline, CDR1 is LGHDT and CDR2 is YNNKEL (reference sequence). Trimming took 4 bases from V and 4 from J, leaving 16 bases between them. The CDR3 consists of 15 residues. CDR3 DNA: TGTGCCAGCAGCCTAGGGGGAAAGGGTTTCACTGAAGCTTTCTTT. It is translated as CASSLGGKGFTEAFF.

This clonotype was found many times. The chain links TRBV29-1 to TRBJ2-7; perhaps TRBD2 as D (5 bases). The DNA end favors TRBJ2-1, so the J call may be wrong. CDR1 is SQVTM and CDR2 is ANQGSEA in the germline V gene. The CDR3 covers 13 residues. Written as DNA, the CDR3 is TGCAGCGTTGAAGGACTACCTAACAATGAGCAGTTCTTC. It yields the protein CSVEGLPNNEQFF.